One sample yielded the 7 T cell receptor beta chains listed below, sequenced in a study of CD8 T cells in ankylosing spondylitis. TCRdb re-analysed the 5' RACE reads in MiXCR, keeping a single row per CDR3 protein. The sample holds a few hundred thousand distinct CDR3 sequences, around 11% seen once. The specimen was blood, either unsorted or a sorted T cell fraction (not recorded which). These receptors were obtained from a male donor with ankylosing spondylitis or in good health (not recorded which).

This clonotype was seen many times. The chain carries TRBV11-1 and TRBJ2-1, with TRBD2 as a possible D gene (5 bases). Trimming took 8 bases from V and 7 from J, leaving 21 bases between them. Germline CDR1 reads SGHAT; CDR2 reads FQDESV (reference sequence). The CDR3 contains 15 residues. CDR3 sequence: CASGHLRTSGNEQFF. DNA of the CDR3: TGTGCCAGCGGCCATCTACGGACCTCGGGGAATGAGCAGTTCTTC.

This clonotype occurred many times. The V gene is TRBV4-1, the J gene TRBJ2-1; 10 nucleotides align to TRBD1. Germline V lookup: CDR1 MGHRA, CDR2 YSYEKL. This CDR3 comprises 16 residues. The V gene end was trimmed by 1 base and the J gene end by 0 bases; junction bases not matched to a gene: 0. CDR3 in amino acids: CASSQGQGASYNEQFF. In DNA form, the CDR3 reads TGCGCCAGCAGCCAAGGACAGGGGGCCTCCTACAATGAGCAGTTCTTC.

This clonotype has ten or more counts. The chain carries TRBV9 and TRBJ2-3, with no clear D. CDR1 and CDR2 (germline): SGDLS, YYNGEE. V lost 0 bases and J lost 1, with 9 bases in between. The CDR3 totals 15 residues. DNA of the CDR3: TGTGCCAGCAGCGTAGCGGCGGCCGGCACAGATACGCAGTATTTT. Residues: CASSVAAAGTDTQYF.

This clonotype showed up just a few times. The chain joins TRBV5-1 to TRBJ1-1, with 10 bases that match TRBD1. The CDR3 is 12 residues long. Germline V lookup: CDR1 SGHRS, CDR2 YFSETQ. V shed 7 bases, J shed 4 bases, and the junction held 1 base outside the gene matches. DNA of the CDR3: TGCGCCAGCGGACAGGGGGGCACTGAAGCTTTCTTT. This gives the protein CASGQGGTEAFF.

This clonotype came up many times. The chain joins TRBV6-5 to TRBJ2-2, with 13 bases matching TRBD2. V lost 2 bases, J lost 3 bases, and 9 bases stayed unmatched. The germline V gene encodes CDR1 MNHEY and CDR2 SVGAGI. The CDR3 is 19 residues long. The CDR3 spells CASSYPRLAGGGDTGELFF. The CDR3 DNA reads TGTGCCAGCAGTTACCCTAGACTAGCGGGAGGCGGAGACACCGGGGAGCTGTTTTTT.

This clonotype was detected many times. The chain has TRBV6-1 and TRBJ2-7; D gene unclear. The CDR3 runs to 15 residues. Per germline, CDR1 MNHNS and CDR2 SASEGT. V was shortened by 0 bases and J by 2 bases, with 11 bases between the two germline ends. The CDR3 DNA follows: TGTGCCAGCAGTGAAGCCGTTGCGGCCGCCTACGAGCAGTACTTC. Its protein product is CASSEAVAAAYEQYF.

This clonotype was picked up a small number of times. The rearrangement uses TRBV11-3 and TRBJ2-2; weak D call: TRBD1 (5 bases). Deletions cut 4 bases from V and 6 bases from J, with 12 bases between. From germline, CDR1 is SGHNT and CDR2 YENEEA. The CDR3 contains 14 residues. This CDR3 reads CASSSNRSPGELFF. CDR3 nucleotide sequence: TGTGCCAGCAGCTCCAACAGGAGCCCCGGGGAGCTGTTTTTT.